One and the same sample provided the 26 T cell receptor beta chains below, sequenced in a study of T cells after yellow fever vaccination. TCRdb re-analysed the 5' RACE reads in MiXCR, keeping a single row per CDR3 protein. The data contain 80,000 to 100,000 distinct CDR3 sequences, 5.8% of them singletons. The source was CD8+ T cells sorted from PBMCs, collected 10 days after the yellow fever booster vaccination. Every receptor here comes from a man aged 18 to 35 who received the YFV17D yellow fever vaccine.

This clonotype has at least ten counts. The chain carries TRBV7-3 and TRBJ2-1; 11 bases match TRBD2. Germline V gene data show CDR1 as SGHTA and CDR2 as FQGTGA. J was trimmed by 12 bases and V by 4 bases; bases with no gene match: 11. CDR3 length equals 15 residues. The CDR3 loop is CASSSGTSGTMVQFF. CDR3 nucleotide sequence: TGTGCCAGCAGCTCCGGGACTAGCGGTACAATGGTGCAGTTCTTC.

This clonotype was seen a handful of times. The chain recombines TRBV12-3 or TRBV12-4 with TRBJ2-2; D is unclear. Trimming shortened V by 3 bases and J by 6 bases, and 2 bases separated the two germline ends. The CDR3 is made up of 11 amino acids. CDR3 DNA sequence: TGTGCCAGCAGTTTTTCCGGGGAGCTGTTTTTT. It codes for CASSFSGELFF.

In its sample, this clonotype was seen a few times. The CDR3: CASSQEGGDRSTDTQYF. CDR3 sequence (DNA): TGCGCCAGCAGCCAAGAGGGTGGGGACAGGAGCACAGATACGCAGTATTTT. V usage is TRBV4-1 and J usage is TRBJ2-3, with TRBD1 identical over 8 bases. Germline loops: CDR1 MGHRA, CDR2 YSYEKL. The V and J ends lost 0 bases and 0 bases, in that order; junction bases with no gene match: 5. The CDR3 is 17 residues long.

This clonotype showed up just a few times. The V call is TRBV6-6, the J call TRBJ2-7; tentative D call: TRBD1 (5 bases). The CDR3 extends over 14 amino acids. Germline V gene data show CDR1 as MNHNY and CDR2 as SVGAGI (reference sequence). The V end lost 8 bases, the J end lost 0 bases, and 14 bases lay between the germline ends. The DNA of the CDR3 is TGTGCCAGCGTAGGACACCCTTACTCCTACGAGCAGTACGTC. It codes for CASVGHPYSYEQYV.

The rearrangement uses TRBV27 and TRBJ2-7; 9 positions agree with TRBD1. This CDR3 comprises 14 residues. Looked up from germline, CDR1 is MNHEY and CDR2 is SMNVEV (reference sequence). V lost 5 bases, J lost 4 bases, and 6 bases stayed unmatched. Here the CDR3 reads CASSPGQGKYEQYV. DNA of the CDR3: TGTGCCAGCAGTCCTGGACAGGGGAAGTACGAGCAGTACGTC.

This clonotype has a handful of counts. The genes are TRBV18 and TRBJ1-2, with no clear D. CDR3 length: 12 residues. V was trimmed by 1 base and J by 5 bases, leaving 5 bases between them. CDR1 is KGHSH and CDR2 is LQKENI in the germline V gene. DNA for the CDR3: TGTGCCAGCTCACCACGCAGTTATGGCTACACCTTC. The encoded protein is CASSPRSYGYTF. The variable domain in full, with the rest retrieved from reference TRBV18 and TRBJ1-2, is NAGVMQNPRHLVRRRGQEARLRCSPMKGHSHVYWYRQLPEEGLKFMVYLQKENIIDESGMPKERFSAEFPKEGPSILRIQQVVRGDSAAYFCASSPRSYGYTFGSGTRLTVV.

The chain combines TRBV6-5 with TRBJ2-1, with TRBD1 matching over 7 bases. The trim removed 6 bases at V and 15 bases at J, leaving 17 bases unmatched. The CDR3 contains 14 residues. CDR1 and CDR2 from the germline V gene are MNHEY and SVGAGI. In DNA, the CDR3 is TGTGCCAGCAGGTCCGACGTTCCCGGGACAGCCGCGTTCTTC. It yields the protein CASRSDVPGTAAFF.

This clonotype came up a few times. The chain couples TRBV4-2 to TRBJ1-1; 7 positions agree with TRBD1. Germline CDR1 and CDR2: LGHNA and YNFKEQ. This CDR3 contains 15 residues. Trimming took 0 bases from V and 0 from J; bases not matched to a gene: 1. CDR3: CASSQEGQMNTEAFF. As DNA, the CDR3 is TGTGCCAGCAGCCAAGAGGGACAGATGAACACTGAAGCTTTCTTT.

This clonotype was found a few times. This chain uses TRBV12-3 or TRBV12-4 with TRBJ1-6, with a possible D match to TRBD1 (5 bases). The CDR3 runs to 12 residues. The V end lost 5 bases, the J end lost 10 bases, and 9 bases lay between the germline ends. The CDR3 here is CASSGGLSPLHF. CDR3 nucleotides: TGTGCCAGCAGTGGGGGTCTCTCACCCCTCCACTTT.

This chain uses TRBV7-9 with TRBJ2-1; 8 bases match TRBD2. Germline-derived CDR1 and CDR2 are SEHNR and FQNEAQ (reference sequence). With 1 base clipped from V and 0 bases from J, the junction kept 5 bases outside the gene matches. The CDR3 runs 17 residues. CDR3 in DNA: TGTGCCAGCAGCTTAGGCGGGGGGCCCAGCTCCTACAATGAGCAGTTCTTC. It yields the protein CASSLGGGPSSYNEQFF.

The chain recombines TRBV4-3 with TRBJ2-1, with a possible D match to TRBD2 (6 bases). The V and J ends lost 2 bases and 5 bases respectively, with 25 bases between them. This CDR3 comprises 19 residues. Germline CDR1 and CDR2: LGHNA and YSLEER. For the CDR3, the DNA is TGCGCCAGCAGCCAAAAAGGGAGGAGTTACGGAGTCCTAAACAATGAGCAGTTCTTC. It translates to CASSQKGRSYGVLNNEQFF.

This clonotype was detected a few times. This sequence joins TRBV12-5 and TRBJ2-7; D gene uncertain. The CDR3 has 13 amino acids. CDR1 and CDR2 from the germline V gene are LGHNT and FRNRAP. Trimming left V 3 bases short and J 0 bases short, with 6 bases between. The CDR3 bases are TGTGCTAGTGGTTTAAGGAGCTCCTACGAGCAGTACGTC. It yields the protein CASGLRSSYEQYV.

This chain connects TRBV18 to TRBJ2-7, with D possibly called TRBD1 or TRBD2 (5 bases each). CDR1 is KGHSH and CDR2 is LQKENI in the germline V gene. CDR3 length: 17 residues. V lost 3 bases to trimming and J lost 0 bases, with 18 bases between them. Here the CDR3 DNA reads TGTGCCAGCTCACCGCCCGGGACGTCCCATGTCTCCTACGAGCAGTACTTC. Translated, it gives CASSPPGTSHVSYEQYF.

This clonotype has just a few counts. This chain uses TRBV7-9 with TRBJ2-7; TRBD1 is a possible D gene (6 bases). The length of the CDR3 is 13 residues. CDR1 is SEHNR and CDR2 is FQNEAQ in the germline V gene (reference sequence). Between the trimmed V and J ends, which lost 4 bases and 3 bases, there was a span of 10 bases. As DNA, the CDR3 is TGTGCCAGCAGCTCTGGACAGATCTACGAGCAGTACTTC. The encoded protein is CASSSGQIYEQYF.

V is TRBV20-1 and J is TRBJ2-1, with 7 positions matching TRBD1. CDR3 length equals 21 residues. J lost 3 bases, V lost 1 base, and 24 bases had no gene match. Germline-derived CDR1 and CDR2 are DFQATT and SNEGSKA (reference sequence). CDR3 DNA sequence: TGCAGTGCTAGAGGGGGGACAGATATTCTCGGCGTTTTTTTGTTCTACAATGAGCAGTTCTTC. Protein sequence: CSARGGTDILGVFLFYNEQFF.

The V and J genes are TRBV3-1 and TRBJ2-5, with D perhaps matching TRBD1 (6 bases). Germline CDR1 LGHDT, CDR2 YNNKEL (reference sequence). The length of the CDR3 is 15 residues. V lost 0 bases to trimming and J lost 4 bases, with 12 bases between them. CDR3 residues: CASSQDTGTGETQYF. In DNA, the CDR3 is TGTGCCAGCAGCCAAGATACAGGGACGGGAGAGACCCAGTACTTC.

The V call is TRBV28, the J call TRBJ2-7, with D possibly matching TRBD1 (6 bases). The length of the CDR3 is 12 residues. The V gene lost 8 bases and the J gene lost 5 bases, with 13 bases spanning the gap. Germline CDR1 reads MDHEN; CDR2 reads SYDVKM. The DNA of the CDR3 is TGTGCCAGCTCGGTAGGGGGTAACGAGCAGTACGTC. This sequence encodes CASSVGGNEQYV.

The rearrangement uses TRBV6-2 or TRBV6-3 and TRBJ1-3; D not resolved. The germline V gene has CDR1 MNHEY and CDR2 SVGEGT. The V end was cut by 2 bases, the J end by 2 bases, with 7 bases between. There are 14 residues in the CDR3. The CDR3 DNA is TGTGCCAGCAGTTACGCGGGGACTGGAAACACCATATATTTT. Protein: CASSYAGTGNTIYF.

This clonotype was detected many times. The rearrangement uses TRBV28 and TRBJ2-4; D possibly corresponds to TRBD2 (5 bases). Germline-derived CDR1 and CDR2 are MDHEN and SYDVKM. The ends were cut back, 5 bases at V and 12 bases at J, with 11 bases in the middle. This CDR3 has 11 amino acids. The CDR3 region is CASSLIGNQYF. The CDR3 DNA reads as TGTGCCAGCAGTCTTATCGGGAATCAGTACTTC.

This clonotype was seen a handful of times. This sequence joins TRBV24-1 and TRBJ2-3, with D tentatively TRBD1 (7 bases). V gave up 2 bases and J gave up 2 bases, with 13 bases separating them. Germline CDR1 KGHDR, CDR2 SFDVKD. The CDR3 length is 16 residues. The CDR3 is CATSDYAGQLTDTQYF. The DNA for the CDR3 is TGTGCCACCAGTGATTATGCGGGACAGCTCACAGATACGCAGTATTTT.

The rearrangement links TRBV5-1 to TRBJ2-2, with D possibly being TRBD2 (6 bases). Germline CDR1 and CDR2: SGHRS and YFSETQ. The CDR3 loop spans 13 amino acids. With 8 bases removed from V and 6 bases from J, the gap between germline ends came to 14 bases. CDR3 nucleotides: TGCGCCAGTGGACTATCTCTATCCGGGGAGCTGTTTTTT. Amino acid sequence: CASGLSLSGELFF. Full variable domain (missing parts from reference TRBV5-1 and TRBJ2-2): KAGVTQTPRYLIKTRGQQVTLSCSPISGHRSVSWYQQTPGQGLQFLFEYFSETQRNKGNFPGRFSGRQFSNSRSEMNVSTLELGDSALYLCASGLSLSGELFFGEGSRLTVL.

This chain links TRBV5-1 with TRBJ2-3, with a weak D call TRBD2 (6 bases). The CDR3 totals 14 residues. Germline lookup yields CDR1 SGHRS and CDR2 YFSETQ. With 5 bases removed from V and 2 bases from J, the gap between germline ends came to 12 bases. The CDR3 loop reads CASSSGGNTDTQYF. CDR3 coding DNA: TGCGCCAGCAGTTCTGGGGGGAACACAGATACGCAGTATTTT.

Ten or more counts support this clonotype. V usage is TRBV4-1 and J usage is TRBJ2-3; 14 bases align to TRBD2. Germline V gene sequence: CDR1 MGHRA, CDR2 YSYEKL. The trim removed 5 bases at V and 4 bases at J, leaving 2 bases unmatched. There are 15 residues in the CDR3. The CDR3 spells CASSGTSGGADTQYF. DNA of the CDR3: TGCGCCAGCAGCGGGACTAGCGGGGGAGCAGATACGCAGTATTTT.

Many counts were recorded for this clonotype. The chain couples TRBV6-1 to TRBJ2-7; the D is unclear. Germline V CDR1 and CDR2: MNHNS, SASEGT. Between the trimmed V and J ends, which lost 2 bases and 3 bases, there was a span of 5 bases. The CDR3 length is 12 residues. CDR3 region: CASSENNYEQYF. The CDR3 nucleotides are TGTGCCAGCAGTGAAAACAACTACGAGCAGTACTTC.

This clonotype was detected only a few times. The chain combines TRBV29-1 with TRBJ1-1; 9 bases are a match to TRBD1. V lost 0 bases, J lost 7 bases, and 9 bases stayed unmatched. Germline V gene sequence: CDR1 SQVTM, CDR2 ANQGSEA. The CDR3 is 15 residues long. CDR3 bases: TGCAGCGTTGAAGATAGTTACAGGGGGCCTCTTGAAGCTTTCTTT. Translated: CSVEDSYRGPLEAFF.

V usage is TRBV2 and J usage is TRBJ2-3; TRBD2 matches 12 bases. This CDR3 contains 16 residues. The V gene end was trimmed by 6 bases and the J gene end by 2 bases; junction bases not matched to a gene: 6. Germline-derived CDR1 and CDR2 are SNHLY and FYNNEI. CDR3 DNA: TGTGCCAGCAGAGATCTAGCGGGGGGGCCCACAGATACGCAGTATTTT. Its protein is CASRDLAGGPTDTQYF.